This T cell receptor beta chain is drawn from a study of shared clonotypes between healthy human individuals. Whole-study results and caveats: The diversity represented, both genetic and in exposure history, was limited by few donors. Roughly 5% of naive CD4 clonotypes were common to a few donors.

Splitting of each subset's genomic DNA was done evenly across several immunoSEQ plates. Using approximately 200 ng DNA, around 30,000 T cell genomes, the sorted-subset replicate PCRs were run. Assay: immunoSEQ multiplex PCR; the TCRdb copy retains only in-frame clones and omits some. The sample shows more than 1 million clones, 75% to 80% of them seen only once. Germline assignment: CDR1 LNHDA and CDR2 SQIVND (reference sequence). Trimming removed 8 bases at V and 1 base at J, with 5 bases between. The CDR3 runs to 11 residues. Note on this clone: Its antigen is as yet unknown. The same CDR3 arises from other DNA sequences in this sample as well.

This chain joins TRBV19 and TRBJ1-1; D call uncertain. Input material: memory CD4+ T cells from PBMCs. Subset in this sample: CD45RA-negative fraction. The sequence derives from a man between 18 and 29 years old in good health. Some clones in this sample may be carry-over from other donors' samples. The CDR3 protein is CASRGNTEAFF. CDR3 sequence (DNA): TGTGCCAGTCGGGGGAACACTGAAGCTTTCTTT.